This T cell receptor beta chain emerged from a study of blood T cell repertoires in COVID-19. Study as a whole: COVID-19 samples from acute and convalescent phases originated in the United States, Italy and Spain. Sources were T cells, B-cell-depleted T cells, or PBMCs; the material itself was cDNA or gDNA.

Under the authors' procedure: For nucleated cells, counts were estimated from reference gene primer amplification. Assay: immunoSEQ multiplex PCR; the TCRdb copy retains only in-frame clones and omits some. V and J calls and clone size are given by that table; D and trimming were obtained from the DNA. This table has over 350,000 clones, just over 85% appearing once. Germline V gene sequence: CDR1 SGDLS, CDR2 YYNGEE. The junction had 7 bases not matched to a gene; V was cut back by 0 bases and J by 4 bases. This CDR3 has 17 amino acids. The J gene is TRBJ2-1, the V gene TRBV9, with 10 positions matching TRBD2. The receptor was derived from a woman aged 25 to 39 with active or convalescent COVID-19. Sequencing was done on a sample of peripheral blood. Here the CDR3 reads CASSVDPSGSLYNEQFF. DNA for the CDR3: TGTGCCAGCAGCGTAGACCCTAGCGGGAGTCTATACAATGAGCAGTTCTTC. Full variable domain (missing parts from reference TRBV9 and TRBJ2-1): DSGVTQTPKHLITATGQRVTLRCSPRSGDLSVYWYQQSLDQGLQFLIQYYNGEERAKGNILERFSAQQFPDLHSELNLSSLELGDSALYFCASSVDPSGSLYNEQFFGPGTRLTVL.